The 5 T cell receptor beta chains reported below all come from one sample, sequenced in a study of cytomegalovirus exposure and HLA in healthy donors (dated by TCRdb to between 2016 and 2019). Receptors were amplified or captured by the immunoSEQ multiplex PCR assay. The table comes from immuneACCESS by way of TCRdb, which keeps in-frame sequences with V and J called. Part of the clones is missing from these tables; in studies checked, under half for an unresolved V gene and the rest for unknown reasons. Present in this sample are 200,000 to 300,000 clones, roughly 84% of which were seen just once. About 11% of the sample is taken by the ten largest. Input material: PBMCs. The receptors were gathered from a man between 18 and 29 years old in good health and CMV-seropositive.

The J gene is TRBJ1-2, the V gene TRBV6-6, with 7 bases identical to TRBD1. The CDR3 has 15 amino acids. The germline CDR1 and CDR2 sequences are MNHNY and SVGAGI (reference sequence). With 2 bases clipped from V and 8 bases from J, the junction kept 11 bases outside the gene matches. CDR3 nucleotides: TGTGCCAGCAGTTACGCGACAGGGACCCCCTTCGGCTACACCTTC. It is translated as CASSYATGTPFGYTF.

This clone has a single count. This chain connects TRBV11-3 to TRBJ2-1, with 10 bases lining up with TRBD2. The length of the CDR3 is 15 residues. With V trimmed by 5 bases and J by 11 bases, 12 bases remained unmatched. The germline gives CDR1 SGHNT, CDR2 YENEEA. The CDR3 region is CASSPRGGAGGKQFF. The DNA of the CDR3 is TGTGCCAGCAGCCCCCGAGGAGGAGCGGGAGGGAAGCAGTTCTTC.

The J gene is TRBJ2-7, the V gene TRBV29-1, with TRBD1 identical over 7 bases. V shed 7 bases, J shed 3 bases, and the junction held 3 bases outside the gene matches. CDR1 and CDR2 (germline): SQVTM, ANQGSEA. This CDR3 spans 11 amino acids. The CDR3 region has the DNA TGCAGCGCAGGACAGGTCTACGAGCAGTACTTC. Encoded protein: CSAGQVYEQYF.

This clone was seen just once. The chain is built from TRBV19 and TRBJ2-1; D assignment may be TRBD1 or TRBD2 (7 bases each). The CDR3 spans 15 residues. The V gene's germline CDR1 is LNHDA and CDR2 SQIVND (reference sequence). Trimming left V 2 bases short and J 3 bases short, with 11 bases between. The chain's CDR3 is CASSIQGGDYNEQFF. The CDR3 nucleotides are TGTGCCAGTAGTATACAGGGGGGGGACTACAATGAGCAGTTCTTC.

This chain connects TRBV28 to TRBJ1-3; 9 nucleotides line up with TRBD1. Germline V CDR1 and CDR2: MDHEN, SYDVKM. Trimming removed 5 bases from V and 1 base from J; junction bases left unmatched: 3. The CDR3 is made up of 15 amino acids. The CDR3 loop is CASSGTGSSGNTIYF. In DNA, the CDR3 is TGTGCCAGCAGTGGGACAGGGTCTTCTGGAAACACCATATATTTT.